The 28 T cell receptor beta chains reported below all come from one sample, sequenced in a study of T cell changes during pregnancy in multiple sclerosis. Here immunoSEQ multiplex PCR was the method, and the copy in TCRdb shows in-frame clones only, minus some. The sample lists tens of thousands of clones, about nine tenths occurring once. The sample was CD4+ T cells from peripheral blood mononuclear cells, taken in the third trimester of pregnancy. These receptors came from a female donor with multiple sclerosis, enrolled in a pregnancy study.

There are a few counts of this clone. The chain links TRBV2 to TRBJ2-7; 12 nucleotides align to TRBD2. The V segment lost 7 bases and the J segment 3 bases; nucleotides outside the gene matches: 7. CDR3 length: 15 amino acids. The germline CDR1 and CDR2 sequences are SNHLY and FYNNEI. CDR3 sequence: CASNLGLAGGYEQYF. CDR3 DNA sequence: TGTGCCAGCAACCTGGGACTAGCGGGCGGCTACGAGCAGTACTTC.

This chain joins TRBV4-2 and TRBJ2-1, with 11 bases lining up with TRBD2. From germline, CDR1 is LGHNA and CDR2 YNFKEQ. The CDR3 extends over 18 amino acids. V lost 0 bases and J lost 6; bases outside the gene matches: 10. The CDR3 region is CASSQENLLAGEGNEQFF. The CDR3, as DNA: TGTGCCAGCAGCCAAGAAAACCTACTAGCGGGAGAAGGCAATGAGCAGTTCTTC.

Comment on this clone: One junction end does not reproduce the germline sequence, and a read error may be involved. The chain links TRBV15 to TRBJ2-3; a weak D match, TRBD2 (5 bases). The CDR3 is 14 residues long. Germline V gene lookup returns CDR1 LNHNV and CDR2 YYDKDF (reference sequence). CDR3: CATSRDATPNGAAF. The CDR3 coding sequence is TGTGCCACCAGCAGAGATGCGACCCCTAATGGAGCGGCCTTT.

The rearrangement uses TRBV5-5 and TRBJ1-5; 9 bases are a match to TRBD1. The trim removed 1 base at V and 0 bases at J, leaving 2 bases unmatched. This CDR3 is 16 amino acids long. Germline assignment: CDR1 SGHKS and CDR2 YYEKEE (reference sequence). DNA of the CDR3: TGTGCCAGCAGCTTGCGGGACAGGGATAGCAATCAGCCCCAGCATTTT. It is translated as CASSLRDRDSNQPQHF.

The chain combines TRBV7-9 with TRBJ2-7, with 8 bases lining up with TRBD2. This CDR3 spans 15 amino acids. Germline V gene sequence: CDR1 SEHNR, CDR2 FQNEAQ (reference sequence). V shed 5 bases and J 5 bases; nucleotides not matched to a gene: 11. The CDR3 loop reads CASSDFGHGRDEQYF. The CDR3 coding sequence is TGTGCCAGCAGCGATTTTGGCCACGGGAGGGACGAGCAGTACTTC.

CDR3 in amino acids: CASSLGSSGAYEQYF. DNA of the CDR3: TGTGCCAGCAGCTTAGGGTCTAGCGGGGCCTACGAGCAGTACTTC. The chain is built from TRBV13 and TRBJ2-7; 9 nucleotides match TRBD2. The germline gives CDR1 PRHDT, CDR2 FYEKMQ (reference sequence). The CDR3 is 15 amino acids. V lost 0 bases, J lost 2 bases, and 2 bases stayed unmatched.

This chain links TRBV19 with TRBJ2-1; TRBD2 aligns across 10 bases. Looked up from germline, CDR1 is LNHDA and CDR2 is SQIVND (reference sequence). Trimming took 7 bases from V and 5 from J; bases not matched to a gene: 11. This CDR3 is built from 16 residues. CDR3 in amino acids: CASMSLAGVRDNEQFF. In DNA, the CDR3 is TGTGCCAGTATGTCCCTAGCGGGAGTTCGGGACAATGAGCAGTTCTTC.

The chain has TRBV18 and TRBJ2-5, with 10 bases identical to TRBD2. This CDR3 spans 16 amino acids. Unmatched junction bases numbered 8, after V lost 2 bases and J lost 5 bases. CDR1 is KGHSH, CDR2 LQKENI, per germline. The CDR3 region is CASSPGLAGVRETQYF. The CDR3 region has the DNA TGTGCCAGCTCACCAGGGCTAGCGGGAGTGCGGGAGACCCAGTACTTC.

The CDR3 DNA sequence: TGTGCCAGCAGCGGGACAATTGGCACTGAAGCTTTCTTT. It is translated as CASSGTIGTEAFF. The chain carries TRBV6-5 and TRBJ1-1; weak D call: TRBD1 (6 bases). Looked up from germline, CDR1 is MNHEY and CDR2 is SVGAGI. The CDR3 loop spans 13 amino acids. The V gene lost 6 bases and the J gene lost 4 bases, with 12 bases spanning the gap.

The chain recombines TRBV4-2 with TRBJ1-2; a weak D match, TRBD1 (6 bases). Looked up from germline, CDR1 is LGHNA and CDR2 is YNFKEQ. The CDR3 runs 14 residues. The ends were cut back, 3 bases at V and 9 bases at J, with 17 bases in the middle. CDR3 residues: CASSHTTGLSSYTF. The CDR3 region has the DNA TGTGCCAGCAGCCATACTACAGGGTTGTCAAGCTACACCTTC.

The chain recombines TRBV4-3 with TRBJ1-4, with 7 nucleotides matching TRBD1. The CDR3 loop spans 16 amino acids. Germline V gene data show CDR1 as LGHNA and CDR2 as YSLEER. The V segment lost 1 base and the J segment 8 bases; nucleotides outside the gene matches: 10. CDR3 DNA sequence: TGCGCCAGCAGCCAAGTGCCCGGGACAGTTGGGGAAAAACTGTTTTTT. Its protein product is CASSQVPGTVGEKLFF.

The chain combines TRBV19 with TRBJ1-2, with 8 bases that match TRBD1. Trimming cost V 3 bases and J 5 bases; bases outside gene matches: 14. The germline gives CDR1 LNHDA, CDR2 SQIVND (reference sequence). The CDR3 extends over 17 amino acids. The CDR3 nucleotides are TGTGCCAGTAGTATCTTCCAGGGGACAGGCGCTCCTTATGGCTACACCTTC. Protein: CASSIFQGTGAPYGYTF.

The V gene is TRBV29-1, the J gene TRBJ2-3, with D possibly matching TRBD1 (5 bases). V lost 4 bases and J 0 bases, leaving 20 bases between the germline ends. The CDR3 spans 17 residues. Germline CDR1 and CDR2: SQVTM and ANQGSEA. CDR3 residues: CSVGRGEVLLSTDTQYF. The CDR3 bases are TGCAGCGTTGGAAGGGGCGAGGTTCTACTTAGCACAGATACGCAGTATTTT.

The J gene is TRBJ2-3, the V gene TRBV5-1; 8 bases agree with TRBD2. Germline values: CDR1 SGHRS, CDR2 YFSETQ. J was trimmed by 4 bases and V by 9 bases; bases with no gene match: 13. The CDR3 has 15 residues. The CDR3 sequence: CATKLAGGGSDTQYF. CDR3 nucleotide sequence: TGCGCCACTAAGTTGGCGGGAGGAGGGTCAGATACGCAGTATTTT.

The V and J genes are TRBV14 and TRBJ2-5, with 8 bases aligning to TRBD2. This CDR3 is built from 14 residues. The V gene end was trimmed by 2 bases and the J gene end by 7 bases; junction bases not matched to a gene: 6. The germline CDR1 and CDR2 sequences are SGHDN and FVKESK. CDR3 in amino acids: CASSQRNGRGTQYF. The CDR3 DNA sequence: TGTGCCAGCAGCCAACGGAACGGGAGGGGGACCCAGTACTTC.

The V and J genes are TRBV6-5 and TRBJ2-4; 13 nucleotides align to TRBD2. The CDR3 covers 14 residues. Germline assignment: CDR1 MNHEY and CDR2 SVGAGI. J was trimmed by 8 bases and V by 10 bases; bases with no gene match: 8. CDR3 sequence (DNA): TGTGCCACGGGGACTAGCGGGATGAGGGACATTCAGTACTTC. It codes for CATGTSGMRDIQYF.

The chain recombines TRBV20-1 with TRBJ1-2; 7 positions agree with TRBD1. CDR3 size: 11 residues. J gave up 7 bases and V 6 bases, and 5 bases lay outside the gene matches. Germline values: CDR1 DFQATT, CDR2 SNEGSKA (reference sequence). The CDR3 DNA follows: TGCAGTGCGAACAGGGGCTTTGGCTACACCTTC. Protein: CSANRGFGYTF.

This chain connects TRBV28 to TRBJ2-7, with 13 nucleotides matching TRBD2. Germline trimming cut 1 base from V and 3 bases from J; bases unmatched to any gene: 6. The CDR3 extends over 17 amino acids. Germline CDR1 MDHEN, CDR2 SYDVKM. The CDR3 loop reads CASSLYGLAGDFYEQYF. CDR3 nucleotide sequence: TGTGCCAGCAGTTTATACGGACTAGCGGGAGATTTCTACGAGCAGTACTTC. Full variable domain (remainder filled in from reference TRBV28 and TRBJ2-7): DVKVTQSSRYLVKRTGEKVFLECVQDMDHENMFWYRQDPGLGLRLIYFSYDVKMKEKGDIPEGYSVSREKKERFSLILESASTNQTSMYLCASSLYGLAGDFYEQYFGPGTRLTVT.

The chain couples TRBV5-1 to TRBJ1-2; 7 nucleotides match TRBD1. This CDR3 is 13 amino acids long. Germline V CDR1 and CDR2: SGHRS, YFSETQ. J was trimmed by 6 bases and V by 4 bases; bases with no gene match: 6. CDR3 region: CASSIHRGNGYTF. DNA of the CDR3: TGCGCCAGCAGCATACACAGGGGTAATGGCTACACCTTC.

The CDR3 coding sequence is TGTGCCAGCAGCTCCAGGGAAAATCAGCCCCAGCATTTT. Its protein product is CASSSRENQPQHF. The rearrangement uses TRBV11-3 and TRBJ1-5; possible D gene TRBD1, 5 bases. CDR3 size: 13 residues. The germline V gene encodes CDR1 SGHNT and CDR2 YENEEA. Trimming left V 4 bases short and J 4 bases short, with 8 bases between.

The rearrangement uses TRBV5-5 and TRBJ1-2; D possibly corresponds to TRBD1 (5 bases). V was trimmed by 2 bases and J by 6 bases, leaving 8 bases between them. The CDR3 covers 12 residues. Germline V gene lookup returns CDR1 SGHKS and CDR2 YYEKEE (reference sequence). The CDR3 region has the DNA TGTGCCAGCAGCTTAAGACAGAATGGCTACACCTTC. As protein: CASSLRQNGYTF.

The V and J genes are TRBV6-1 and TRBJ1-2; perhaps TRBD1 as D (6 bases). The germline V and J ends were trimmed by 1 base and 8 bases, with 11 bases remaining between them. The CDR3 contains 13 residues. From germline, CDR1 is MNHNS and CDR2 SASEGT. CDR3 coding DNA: TGTGCCAGCAGTGAAGGACAGGTGGGGGGCTACACCTTC. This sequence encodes CASSEGQVGGYTF.

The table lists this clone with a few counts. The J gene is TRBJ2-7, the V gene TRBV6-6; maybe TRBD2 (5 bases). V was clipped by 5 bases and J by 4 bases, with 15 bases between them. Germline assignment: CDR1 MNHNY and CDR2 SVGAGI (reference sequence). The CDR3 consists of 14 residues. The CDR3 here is CASSEPVRGYEQYF. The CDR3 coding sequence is TGTGCCAGCAGTGAGCCCGTTCGGGGTTACGAGCAGTACTTC.

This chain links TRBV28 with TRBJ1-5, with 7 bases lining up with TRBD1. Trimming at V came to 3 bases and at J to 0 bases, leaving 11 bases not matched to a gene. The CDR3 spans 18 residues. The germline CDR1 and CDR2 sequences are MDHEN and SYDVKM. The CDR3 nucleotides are TGTGCCAGCAGTTTCACCGGACAGGCGTCCTATAGCAATCAGCCCCAGCATTTT. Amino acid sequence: CASSFTGQASYSNQPQHF.

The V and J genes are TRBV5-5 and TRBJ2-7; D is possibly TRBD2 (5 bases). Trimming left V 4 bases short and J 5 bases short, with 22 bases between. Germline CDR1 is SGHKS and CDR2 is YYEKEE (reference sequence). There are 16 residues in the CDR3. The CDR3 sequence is CASSDSRGIGLDEQYF. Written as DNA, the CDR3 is TGTGCCAGCAGCGATTCCCGGGGAATCGGTTTGGACGAGCAGTACTTC.

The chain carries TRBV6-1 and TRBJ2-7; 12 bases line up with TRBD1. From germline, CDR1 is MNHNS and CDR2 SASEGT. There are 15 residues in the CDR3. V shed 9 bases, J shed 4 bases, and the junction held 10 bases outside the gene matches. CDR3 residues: CARRDRGRRLYEQYF. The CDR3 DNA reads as TGTGCCAGGCGGGACAGGGGGCGCAGACTGTACGAGCAGTACTTC.

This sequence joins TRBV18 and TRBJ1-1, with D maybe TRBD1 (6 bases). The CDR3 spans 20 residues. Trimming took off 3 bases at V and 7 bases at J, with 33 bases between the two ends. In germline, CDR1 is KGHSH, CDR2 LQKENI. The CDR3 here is CASSPGGPWKTPNLSLEAFF. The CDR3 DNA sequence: TGTGCCAGCTCACCGGGGGGGCCCTGGAAAACTCCAAACTTGTCACTTGAAGCTTTCTTT.

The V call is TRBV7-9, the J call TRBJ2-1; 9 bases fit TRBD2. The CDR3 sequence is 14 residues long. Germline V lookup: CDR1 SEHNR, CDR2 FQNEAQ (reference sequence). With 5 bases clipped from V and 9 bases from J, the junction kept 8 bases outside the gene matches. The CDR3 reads CASSARTSAGEQFF. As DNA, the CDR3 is TGTGCCAGCAGCGCGAGGACTAGCGCGGGTGAGCAGTTCTTC.